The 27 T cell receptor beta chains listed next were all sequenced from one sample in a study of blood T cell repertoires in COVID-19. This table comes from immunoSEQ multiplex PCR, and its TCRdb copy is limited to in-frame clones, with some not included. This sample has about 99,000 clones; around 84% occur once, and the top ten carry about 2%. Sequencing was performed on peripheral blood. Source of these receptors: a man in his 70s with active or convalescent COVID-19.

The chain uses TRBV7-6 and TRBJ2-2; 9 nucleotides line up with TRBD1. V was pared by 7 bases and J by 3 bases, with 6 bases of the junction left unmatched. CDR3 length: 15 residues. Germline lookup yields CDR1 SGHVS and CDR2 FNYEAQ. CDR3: CASTRGDRDTGELFF. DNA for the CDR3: TGTGCCAGCACGAGGGGGGACAGGGACACCGGGGAGCTGTTTTTT.

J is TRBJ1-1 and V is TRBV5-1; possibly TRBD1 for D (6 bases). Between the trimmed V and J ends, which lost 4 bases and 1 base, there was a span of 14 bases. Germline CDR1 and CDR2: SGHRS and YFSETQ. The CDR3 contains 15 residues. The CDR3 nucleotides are TGCGCCAGCAGCCAGGGGCATGTGAAGAACACTGAAGCTTTCTTT. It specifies CASSQGHVKNTEAFF.

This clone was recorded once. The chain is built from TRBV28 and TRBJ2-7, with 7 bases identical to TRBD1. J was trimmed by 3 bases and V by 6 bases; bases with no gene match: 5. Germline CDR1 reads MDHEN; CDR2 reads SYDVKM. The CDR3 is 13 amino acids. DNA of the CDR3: TGTGCCAGCAGAGGACAGGTAAACTACGAGCAGTACTTC. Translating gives CASRGQVNYEQYF.

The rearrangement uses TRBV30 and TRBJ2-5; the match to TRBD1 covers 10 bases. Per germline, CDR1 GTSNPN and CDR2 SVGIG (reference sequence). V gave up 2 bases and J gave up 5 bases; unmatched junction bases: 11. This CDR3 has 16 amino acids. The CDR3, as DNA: TGTGCCTGGAGTCCCCCCGGGACAGGGGCGAGGGAGACCCAGTACTTC. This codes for CAWSPPGTGARETQYF.

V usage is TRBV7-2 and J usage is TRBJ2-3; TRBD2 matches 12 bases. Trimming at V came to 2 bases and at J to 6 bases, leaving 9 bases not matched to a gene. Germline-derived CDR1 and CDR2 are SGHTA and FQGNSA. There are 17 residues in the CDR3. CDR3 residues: CASSLSSSGGARDTQYF. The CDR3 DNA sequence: TGTGCCAGCAGCTTATCTTCTAGCGGGGGGGCTCGGGATACGCAGTATTTT.

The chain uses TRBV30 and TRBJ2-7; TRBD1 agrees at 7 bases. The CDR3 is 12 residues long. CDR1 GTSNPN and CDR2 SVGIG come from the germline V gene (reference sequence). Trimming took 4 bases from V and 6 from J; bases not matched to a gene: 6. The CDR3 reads CAWIRDSSEQYF. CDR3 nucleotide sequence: TGTGCCTGGATAAGGGACAGTAGCGAGCAGTACTTC.

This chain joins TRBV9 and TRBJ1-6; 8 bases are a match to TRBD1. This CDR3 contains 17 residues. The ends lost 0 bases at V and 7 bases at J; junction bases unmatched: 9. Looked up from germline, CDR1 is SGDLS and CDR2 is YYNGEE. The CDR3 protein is CASSVGQGIPINSPLHF. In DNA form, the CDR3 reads TGTGCCAGCAGCGTAGGACAGGGGATCCCTATCAATTCACCCCTCCACTTT.

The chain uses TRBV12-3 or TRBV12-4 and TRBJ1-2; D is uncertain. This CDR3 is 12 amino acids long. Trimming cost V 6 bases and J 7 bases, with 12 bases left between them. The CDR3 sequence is CASSLVWAGYTF. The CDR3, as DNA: TGTGCCAGCAGCCTTGTCTGGGCTGGCTACACCTTC.

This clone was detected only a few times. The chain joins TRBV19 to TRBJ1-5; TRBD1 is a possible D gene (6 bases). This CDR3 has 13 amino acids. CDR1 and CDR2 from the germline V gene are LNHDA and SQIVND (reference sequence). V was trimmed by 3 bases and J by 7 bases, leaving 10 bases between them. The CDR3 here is CASSISRGQPQHF. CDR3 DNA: TGTGCCAGTAGTATCTCAAGGGGGCAGCCCCAGCATTTT.

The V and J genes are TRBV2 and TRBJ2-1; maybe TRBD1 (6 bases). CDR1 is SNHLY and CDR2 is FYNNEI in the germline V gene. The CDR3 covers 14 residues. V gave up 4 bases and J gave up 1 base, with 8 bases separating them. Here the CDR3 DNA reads TGTGCCAGCAGTGCGGGACATTCCTACAATGAGCAGTTCTTC. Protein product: CASSAGHSYNEQFF.

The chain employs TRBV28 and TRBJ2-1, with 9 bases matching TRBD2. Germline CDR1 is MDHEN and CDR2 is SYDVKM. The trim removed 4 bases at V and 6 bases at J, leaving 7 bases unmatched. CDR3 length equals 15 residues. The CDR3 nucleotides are TGTGCCAGCAGTTGTAGCGGGGGATCGTGCAATGAGCAGTTCTTC. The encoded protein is CASSCSGGSCNEQFF.

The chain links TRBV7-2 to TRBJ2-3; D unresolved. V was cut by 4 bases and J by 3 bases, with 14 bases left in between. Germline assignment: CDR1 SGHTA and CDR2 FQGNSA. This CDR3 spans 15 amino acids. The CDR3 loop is CASSSMGPKTDTQYF. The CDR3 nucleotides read TGTGCCAGCAGCTCAATGGGCCCCAAAACAGATACGCAGTATTTT.

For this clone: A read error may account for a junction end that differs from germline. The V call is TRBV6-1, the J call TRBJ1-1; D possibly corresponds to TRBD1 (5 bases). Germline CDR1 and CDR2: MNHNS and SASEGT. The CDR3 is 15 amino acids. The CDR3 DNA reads TGTGCCCGCAGTGAAGGCCCGGGGGGGGGATATGGAGCTTTCTTT. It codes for CARSEGPGGGYGAFF.

In nucleotides, the CDR3 is TGTGCCAGCAGCTTAGACAGGGCGAAGTATTTT. This gives the protein CASSLDRAKYF. This chain uses TRBV5-5 with TRBJ2-3; TRBD1 matches 7 bases. This CDR3 has 11 residues. The trim removed 2 bases at V and 13 bases at J, leaving 4 bases unmatched. CDR1 is SGHKS, CDR2 YYEKEE, per germline (reference sequence). The whole variable domain, filled in from reference TRBV5-5 and TRBJ2-3, reads DAGVTQSPTHLIKTRGQQVTLRCSPISGHKSVSWYQQVLGQGPQFIFQYYEKEERGRGNFPDRFSARQFPNYSSELNVNALLLGDSALYLCASSLDRAKYFGPGTRLTVL.

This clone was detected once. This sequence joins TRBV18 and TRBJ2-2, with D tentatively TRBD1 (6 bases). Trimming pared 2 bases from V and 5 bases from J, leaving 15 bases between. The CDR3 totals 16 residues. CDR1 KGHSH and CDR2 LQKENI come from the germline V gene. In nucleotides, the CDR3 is TGTGCCAGCTCACCAATGGCTGGGGGCGCGACCGGGGAGCTGTTTTTT. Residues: CASSPMAGGATGELFF.

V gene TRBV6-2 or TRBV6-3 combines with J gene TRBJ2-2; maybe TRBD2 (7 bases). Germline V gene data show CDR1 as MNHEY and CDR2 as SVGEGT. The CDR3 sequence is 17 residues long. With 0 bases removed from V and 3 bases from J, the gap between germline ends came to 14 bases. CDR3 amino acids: CASSYSRGGPDTGELFF. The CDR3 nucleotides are TGTGCCAGCAGTTACTCGAGGGGGGGGCCCGACACCGGGGAGCTGTTTTTT.

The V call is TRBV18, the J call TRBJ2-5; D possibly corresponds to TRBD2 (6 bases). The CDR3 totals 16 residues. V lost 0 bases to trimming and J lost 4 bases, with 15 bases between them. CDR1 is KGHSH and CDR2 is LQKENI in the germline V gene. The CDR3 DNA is TGTGCCAGCTCACCACCAGGGCCCTGGAGGGCAGAGACCCAGTACTTC. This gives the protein CASSPPGPWRAETQYF.

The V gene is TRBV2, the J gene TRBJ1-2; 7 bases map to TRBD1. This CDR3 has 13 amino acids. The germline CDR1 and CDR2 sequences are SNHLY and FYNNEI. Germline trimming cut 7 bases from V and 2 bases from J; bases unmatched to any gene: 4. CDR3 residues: CASKGASNYGYTF. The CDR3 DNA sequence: TGTGCCAGCAAGGGGGCCTCGAACTATGGCTACACCTTC.

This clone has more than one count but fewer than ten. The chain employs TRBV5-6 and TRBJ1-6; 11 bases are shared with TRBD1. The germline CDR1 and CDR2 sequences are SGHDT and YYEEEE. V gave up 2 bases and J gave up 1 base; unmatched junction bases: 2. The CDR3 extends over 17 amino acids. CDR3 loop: CASSFGTGGSYNSPLHF. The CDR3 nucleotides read TGTGCCAGCAGCTTCGGGACAGGGGGTTCCTATAATTCACCCCTCCACTTT.

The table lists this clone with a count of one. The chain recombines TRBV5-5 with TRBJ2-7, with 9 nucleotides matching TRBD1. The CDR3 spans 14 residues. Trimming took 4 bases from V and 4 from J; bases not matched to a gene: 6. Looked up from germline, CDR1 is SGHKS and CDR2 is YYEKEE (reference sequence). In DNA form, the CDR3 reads TGTGCCAGCAGCATTGGGACAGGGTATTACGAGCAGTACTTC. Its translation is CASSIGTGYYEQYF.

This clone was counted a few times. Here the CDR3 DNA reads TGTGCCAGCAGCGGGGGGAACAGGAATGAAGCTTTCTTT. This sequence encodes CASSGGNRNEAFF. V and J are TRBV2 and TRBJ1-1; perhaps TRBD1 as D (5 bases). Trimming cost V 6 bases and J 7 bases, with 15 bases left between them. Germline V gene lookup returns CDR1 SNHLY and CDR2 FYNNEI. CDR3 length equals 13 residues.

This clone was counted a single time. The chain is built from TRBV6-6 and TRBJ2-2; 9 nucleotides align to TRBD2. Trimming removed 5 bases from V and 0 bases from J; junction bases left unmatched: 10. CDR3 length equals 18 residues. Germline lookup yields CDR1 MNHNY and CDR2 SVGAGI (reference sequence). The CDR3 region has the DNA TGTGCCAGCAGTCCCTCCGGGAGCGGGGGGCCGAACACCGGGGAGCTGTTTTTT. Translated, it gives CASSPSGSGGPNTGELFF.

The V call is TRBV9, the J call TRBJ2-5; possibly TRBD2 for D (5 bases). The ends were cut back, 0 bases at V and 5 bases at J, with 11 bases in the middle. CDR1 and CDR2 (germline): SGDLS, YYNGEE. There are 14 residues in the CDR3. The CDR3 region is CASSVAGSRETQYF. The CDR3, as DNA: TGTGCCAGCAGCGTAGCGGGGAGTAGGGAGACCCAGTACTTC.

CDR3 sequence reads: CASSRQGGGYGYTF. The CDR3 region has the DNA TGTGCCAGCAGTCGTCAGGGAGGTGGATATGGCTACACCTTC. This chain links TRBV6-5 with TRBJ1-2; tentative D call: TRBD1 (5 bases). This CDR3 comprises 14 residues. Germline V gene data show CDR1 as MNHEY and CDR2 as SVGAGI. The V end lost 5 bases, the J end lost 5 bases, and 15 bases lay between the germline ends.

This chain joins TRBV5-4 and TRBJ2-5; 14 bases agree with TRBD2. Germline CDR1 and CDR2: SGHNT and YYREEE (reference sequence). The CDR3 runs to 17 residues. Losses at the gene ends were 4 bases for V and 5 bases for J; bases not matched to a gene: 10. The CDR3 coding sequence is TGTGCCAGCAGCCCAATGACTAGCGGGGGGGCCTGGGAGACCCAGTACTTC. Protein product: CASSPMTSGGAWETQYF.

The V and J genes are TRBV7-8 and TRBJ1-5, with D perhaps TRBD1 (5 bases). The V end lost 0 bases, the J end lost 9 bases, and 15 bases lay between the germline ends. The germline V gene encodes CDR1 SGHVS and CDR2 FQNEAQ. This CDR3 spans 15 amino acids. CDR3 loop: CASSLAVRAEGPQHF. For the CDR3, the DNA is TGTGCCAGCAGCTTAGCGGTCAGGGCAGAAGGGCCCCAGCATTTT.

The CDR3 protein is CASSLALKTTDGYTF. CDR3 nucleotides: TGTGCCAGCAGCTTAGCGCTTAAGACAACGGATGGCTACACCTTC. The J gene is TRBJ1-2, the V gene TRBV7-6; D is unclear. Between the trimmed V and J ends, which lost 0 bases and 6 bases, there was a span of 14 bases. CDR3 size: 15 residues. Per germline, CDR1 SGHVS and CDR2 FNYEAQ.